The 10 T cell receptor beta chains below all came from one sample that was sequenced in a study of beta chain features in type 1 diabetes. As every portion of the isolated RNA was reverse transcribed, the sequencing read expressed TCRB transcripts. The assay was immunoSEQ multiplex PCR, and TCRdb's table has in-frame clones only and misses some. The table lists approximately 5,800 clones, roughly three quarters of them singletons, with roughly 2% in the top ten. Sequencing was done on a sample of Tregs from blood. These TCRs come from a man in his late teens or twenties in good health.

The rearrangement joins TRBV18 to TRBJ1-2; 11 bases match TRBD1. The CDR3 extends over 15 amino acids. The germline V gene has CDR1 KGHSH and CDR2 LQKENI. Trimming took 2 bases from V and 2 from J; bases not matched to a gene: 1. CDR3 coding DNA: TGTGCCAGCTCACCAGGGACAGGGGGGAACTATGGCTACACCTTC. As protein: CASSPGTGGNYGYTF. The variable domain in full, completed from reference TRBV18 and TRBJ1-2, reads NAGVMQNPRHLVRRRGQEARLRCSPMKGHSHVYWYRQLPEEGLKFMVYLQKENIIDESGMPKERFSAEFPKEGPSILRIQQVVRGDSAAYFCASSPGTGGNYGYTFGSGTRLTVV.

The sample holds a few counts of this clone. V and J are TRBV19 and TRBJ2-4; unclear D gene. With 6 bases removed from V and 0 bases from J, the gap between germline ends came to 9 bases. In germline, CDR1 is LNHDA, CDR2 SQIVND (reference sequence). The CDR3 consists of 14 residues. The CDR3 region is CASRPDIAKNIQYF. Written as DNA, the CDR3 is TGTGCCAGTAGACCCGACATAGCCAAAAACATTCAGTACTTC.

The rearrangement links TRBV7-2 to TRBJ2-5, with TRBD2 as a possible D gene (5 bases). V lost 1 base and J lost 5, with 17 bases in between. The CDR3 is 16 residues long. Germline loops: CDR1 SGHTA, CDR2 FQGNSA. The CDR3 reads CASSLDSGPGFETQYF. The CDR3 DNA is TGTGCCAGCAGCTTAGATTCAGGACCGGGGTTTGAGACCCAGTACTTC.

The chain is built from TRBV12-5 and TRBJ2-3; 7 positions match TRBD1. V lost 6 bases and J lost 2; bases outside the gene matches: 8. Germline-derived CDR1 and CDR2 are LGHNT and FRNRAP. The CDR3 runs to 15 residues. In nucleotides, the CDR3 is TGTGCTAGTGGGTCCGGACAGGAGACCACAGATACGCAGTATTTT. Translation: CASGSGQETTDTQYF.

The CDR3 loop is CASSLARGTSYEQYF. The CDR3 coding sequence is TGTGCCAGCAGCTTAGCCCGGGGTACCTCCTACGAGCAGTACTTC. V is TRBV7-2 and J is TRBJ2-5; a possible D gene is TRBD2 (5 bases). The J call may be faulty, since TRBJ2-7 better matches the DNA end. There are 15 residues in the CDR3. Germline lookup yields CDR1 SGHTA and CDR2 FQGNSA.

The chain recombines TRBV2 with TRBJ2-5, with a possible D match to TRBD1 (6 bases). The V end was cut by 3 bases, the J end by 4 bases, with 21 bases between. The CDR3 totals 17 residues. Germline CDR1 is SNHLY and CDR2 is FYNNEI. CDR3 loop: CASSETAQGLKRETQYF. In DNA form, the CDR3 reads TGTGCCAGCAGTGAGACAGCACAGGGCCTAAAGCGAGAGACCCAGTACTTC.

The chain employs TRBV5-6 and TRBJ2-2, with no clear D. Germline CDR1 reads SGHDT; CDR2 reads YYEEEE. The CDR3 contains 17 residues. The V gene lost 2 bases and the J gene lost 2 bases, with 16 bases spanning the gap. CDR3: CASSFLTESLNTGELFF. The CDR3 DNA follows: TGTGCCAGCAGCTTTTTGACTGAAAGCTTAAACACCGGGGAGCTGTTTTTT.

The chain links TRBV15 to TRBJ2-1; 9 bases line up with TRBD1. Per germline, CDR1 LNHNV and CDR2 YYDKDF (reference sequence). J lost 8 bases, V lost 3 bases, and 8 bases had no gene match. This CDR3 is 15 amino acids long. CDR3 sequence: CATSRPGQGIDEQFF. CDR3 in DNA: TGTGCCACCAGCAGGCCGGGACAGGGTATCGATGAGCAGTTCTTC.

This clone was picked up a small number of times. V gene TRBV19 combines with J gene TRBJ2-7, with TRBD1 matching 7 bases. V trimming: 3 bases; J trimming: 4 bases; junction bases outside the gene matches: 6. CDR3 length: 14 residues. Germline loops: CDR1 LNHDA, CDR2 SQIVND (reference sequence). The CDR3 coding sequence is TGTGCCAGTAGTATCACAGGGACAGCATACGAGCAGTACTTC. Amino acids: CASSITGTAYEQYF. The whole variable domain, remainder taken from reference TRBV19 and TRBJ2-7, is DGGITQSPKYLFRKEGQNVTLSCEQNLNHDAMYWYRQDPGQGLRLIYYSQIVNDFQKGDIAEGYSVSREKKESFPLTVTSAQKNPTAFYLCASSITGTAYEQYFGPGTRLTVT.

This clone has more than one count but fewer than ten. J is TRBJ2-7 and V is TRBV29-1; D may be TRBD2 (5 bases). Between the trimmed V and J ends, which lost 7 bases and 3 bases, there was a span of 22 bases. Germline CDR1 and CDR2: SQVTM and ANQGSEA. The CDR3 has 15 residues. This CDR3 reads CSALQLVSSVYEQYF. The CDR3 coding sequence is TGCAGCGCCCTTCAACTAGTCTCTTCGGTCTACGAGCAGTACTTC.